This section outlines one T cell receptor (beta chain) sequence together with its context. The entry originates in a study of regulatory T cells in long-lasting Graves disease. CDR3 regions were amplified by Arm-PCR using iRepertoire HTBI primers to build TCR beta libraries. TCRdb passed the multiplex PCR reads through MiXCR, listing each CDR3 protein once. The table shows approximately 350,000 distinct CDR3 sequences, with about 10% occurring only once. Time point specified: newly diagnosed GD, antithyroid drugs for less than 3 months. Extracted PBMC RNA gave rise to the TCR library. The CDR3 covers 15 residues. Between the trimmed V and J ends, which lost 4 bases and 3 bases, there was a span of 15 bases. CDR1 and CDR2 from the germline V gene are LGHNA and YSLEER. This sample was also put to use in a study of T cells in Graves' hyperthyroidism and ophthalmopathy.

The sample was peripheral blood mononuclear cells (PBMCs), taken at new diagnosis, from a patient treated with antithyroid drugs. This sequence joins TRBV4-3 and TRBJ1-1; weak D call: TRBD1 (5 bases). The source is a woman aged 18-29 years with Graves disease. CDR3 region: CASSRGWGGHTEAFF. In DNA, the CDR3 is TGCGCCAGCAGCCGAGGATGGGGGGGACACACTGAAGCTTTCTTT.